The rows below give T cell receptor beta chains drawn from one sample of a study of cytomegalovirus exposure and HLA in healthy donors. Sequencing used immunoSEQ multiplex PCR; TCRdb keeps in-frame clones, though not all of them. The data show fewer than 95,000 clones, with around 78% seen just once and 0.57% held by the top ten. The sample was PBMCs. These receptors were taken from a young man in good health and CMV-seronegative. Both conserved end residues are trimmed from each CDR3. Fields, in order: V gene, J gene, CDR3 protein.

v_gene: TRBV27; j_gene: TRBJ1-4; CDR3aa: ASSLRTGGKATNEKLF
v_gene: TRBV29-1; j_gene: TRBJ2-5; CDR3aa: SVENRETQY
v_gene: TRBV2; j_gene: TRBJ2-1; CDR3aa: ASADRETYNEQF
v_gene: TRBV11-3; j_gene: TRBJ1-1; CDR3aa: ASRTDAGVSMTEAF
v_gene: TRBV5-1; j_gene: TRBJ1-2; CDR3aa: ASSFEGAGYT
v_gene: TRBV7-2; j_gene: TRBJ1-6; CDR3aa: ASSFFGGGNNSPLH
v_gene: TRBV5-6; j_gene: TRBJ2-3; CDR3aa: ASSLERQPDRVGDTQY
v_gene: TRBV5-1; j_gene: TRBJ2-7; CDR3aa: ASSQPPSGGAFDEQY
v_gene: TRBV2; j_gene: TRBJ2-1; CDR3aa: ASKGDVKYNEQF
v_gene: TRBV7-8; j_gene: TRBJ2-3; CDR3aa: ASRVRGLPNLGTQY
v_gene: TRBV5-6; j_gene: TRBJ1-6; CDR3aa: ASSWQSESPLH
v_gene: TRBV9; j_gene: TRBJ1-1; CDR3aa: ASSVGPDNTEAF
v_gene: TRBV27; j_gene: TRBJ2-2; CDR3aa: ASSLRTSGSRTGELF
v_gene: TRBV10-3; j_gene: TRBJ2-7; CDR3aa: ATNGQGAEQY
v_gene: TRBV6-6; j_gene: TRBJ2-7; CDR3aa: ASTFRGGEQY
v_gene: TRBV2; j_gene: TRBJ1-5; CDR3aa: ASSESYGGGQPQH
v_gene: TRBV6-5; j_gene: TRBJ2-4; CDR3aa: ASSYSGTGRNIQY
v_gene: TRBV10-3; j_gene: TRBJ2-1; CDR3aa: AIRRLADNEQF
v_gene: TRBV12-5; j_gene: TRBJ2-3; CDR3aa: ASLLDDTQY
v_gene: TRBV11-2; j_gene: TRBJ2-1; CDR3aa: ASSLGSLAGGSYNEQF
v_gene: TRBV7-7; j_gene: TRBJ2-1; CDR3aa: ASSQGDNYNEQF
v_gene: TRBV7-9; j_gene: TRBJ1-1; CDR3aa: ASSYALRDSTEAF
v_gene: TRBV11-2; j_gene: TRBJ2-5; CDR3aa: ASSLDYIAGPRETQY
v_gene: TRBV9; j_gene: TRBJ2-5; CDR3aa: ASSFRQGGQETQY
v_gene: TRBV7-2; j_gene: TRBJ2-4; CDR3aa: ASSFGGAKNIQY
v_gene: TRBV7-2; j_gene: TRBJ1-6; CDR3aa: ASSFGQVLSSPLH
v_gene: TRBV5-4; j_gene: TRBJ2-1; CDR3aa: ASSLGASGPYNEQF
v_gene: TRBV5-1; j_gene: TRBJ1-2; CDR3aa: ASSFNTGNVVGGYT
v_gene: TRBV5-1; j_gene: TRBJ2-4; CDR3aa: ASSLEGLGENIQY
v_gene: TRBV5-1; j_gene: TRBJ2-5; CDR3aa: ASSLGQGQETQY
v_gene: TRBV6-6; j_gene: TRBJ1-5; CDR3aa: ASSYQPQH
v_gene: TRBV6-5; j_gene: TRBJ2-7; CDR3aa: ASRPTGGENEQY
v_gene: TRBV7-9; j_gene: TRBJ1-1; CDR3aa: ASSLAGSGGRTEAF
v_gene: TRBV11-2; j_gene: TRBJ1-1; CDR3aa: ASSLDVGGQLWVNTEAF
v_gene: TRBV6-1; j_gene: TRBJ1-5; CDR3aa: ASSAYRGNQPQH
v_gene: TRBV7-3; j_gene: TRBJ2-1; CDR3aa: ASSLRSPSGAYNEQF
v_gene: TRBV5-8; j_gene: TRBJ1-1; CDR3aa: ASSPLGGSRALNTEAF
v_gene: TRBV25-1; j_gene: TRBJ2-1; CDR3aa: ASRETGGADEQF
v_gene: TRBV5-8; j_gene: TRBJ1-5; CDR3aa: ASSLVLTGVNQPQH
v_gene: TRBV5-6; j_gene: TRBJ1-3; CDR3aa: ASSTWTGGNTIY
v_gene: TRBV27; j_gene: TRBJ1-6; CDR3aa: ASRPDRGVGGSPLH
v_gene: TRBV27; j_gene: TRBJ1-2; CDR3aa: ASRDPRDRANYGYT
v_gene: TRBV25-1; j_gene: -; CDR3aa: ASSELGDSSYEQY
v_gene: TRBV2; j_gene: TRBJ1-5; CDR3aa: ASSAMDRGSNQPQH
v_gene: TRBV19; j_gene: TRBJ2-7; CDR3aa: ASSRGQGANEQY
v_gene: TRBV19; j_gene: TRBJ2-3; CDR3aa: ASSMRQGPDTQY
v_gene: TRBV5-1; j_gene: TRBJ2-3; CDR3aa: ASSLISGTDTQY
v_gene: TRBV5-1; j_gene: TRBJ1-6; CDR3aa: ASRVAGSNSPLH
v_gene: TRBV27; j_gene: TRBJ1-5; CDR3aa: ASSTNPTDQPQH
v_gene: TRBV5-1; j_gene: TRBJ1-1; CDR3aa: ASSLEPLGVNTEAF
v_gene: TRBV9; j_gene: TRBJ2-1; CDR3aa: ASSVRSGGPYNEQF
v_gene: TRBV29-1; j_gene: TRBJ2-5; CDR3aa: SVQMSGETQY
v_gene: TRBV5-1; j_gene: TRBJ2-7; CDR3aa: ASSLEFARSSYEQY
v_gene: TRBV7-6; j_gene: TRBJ2-1; CDR3aa: ASSPRPGTSGGYNEQF
v_gene: TRBV5-8; j_gene: TRBJ2-1; CDR3aa: ASSFTLAGESF